The clone carrying this T cell receptor beta chain showed up just a few times. Its specificity is unknown. In this CDR3 the conserved last residue, phenylalanine or tryptophan, is missing, so a read error is likely. The sample comes from a study of T cells in Graves' hyperthyroidism and ophthalmopathy. On the study more broadly: Any treatment followed the collection of peripheral blood at initial diagnosis. Study observations and caveats: Ophthalmopathy was separated from stable hyperthyroidism by a 13 V-J model.

Amplified TCR beta CDR3 regions came from RNA transcripts. The HTBI primer set drove a first-round RT-PCR of the TCR CDR3. Using its own MiXCR run on the multiplex PCR reads, TCRdb lists one record per CDR3 protein. The table has about 610,000 distinct CDR3 sequences, about a sixth seen once. Germline assignment: CDR1 MNHNS and CDR2 SASEGT. V lost 6 bases and J 6 bases, leaving 6 bases between the germline ends. The CDR3 length is 12 residues. This chain joins TRBV6-1 and TRBJ1-6; possible D gene TRBD1, 5 bases. The TCR was taken from a woman aged 35 to 49 with Graves' ophthalmopathy. Sequenced input: blood. CDR3 DNA: TGTGCCAGCAGGGGGACTAATTCACCCCTCCACTCT. Translated, it gives CASRGTNSPLHS.